There are a few counts of the clone carrying this T cell receptor beta chain. Its antigen is unknown. This CDR3 spans 14 amino acids. The V and J ends lost 2 bases and 7 bases, in that order; junction bases with no gene match: 6. Germline V gene lookup returns CDR1 SGHRS and CDR2 YFSETQ. The data are from a study of beta chain features in type 1 diabetes. Findings and caveats of the study: Type 1 diabetes patients showed fewer insertions and more deletions at VDJ junctions. Researchers report that Type 1 diabetes patients had moderately but significantly shorter TCRB CDR3s across all four CD4+ subsets.

By way of CD45RO/CCR7/CD25/CD127/CD95/CD27, the CD4+ regulatory, stem cell-like memory, central memory and naive cells were sorted. What was sequenced were expressed TCRB transcripts, since all of the isolated RNA had been reverse transcribed. Sequencing used immunoSEQ multiplex PCR; TCRdb keeps in-frame clones, though not all of them. Of a few hundred thousand clones listed, 25% to 30% are singletons. The clonotype was recovered from a man aged 30 to 39 in good health. V usage is TRBV5-1 and J usage is TRBJ2-1; 7 nucleotides agree with TRBD1. Sequencing was done on a sample of central memory CD4+ T cells from blood. CDR3 bases: TGCGCCAGCAGCTTACAGGGGTTGACGAATGAGCAGTTCTTC. It translates to CASSLQGLTNEQFF.